Below, one T cell receptor beta chain is given with its context. Its target antigen remains unknown. Per-base qualities were not stored, and no clone one base away is much larger. The sample originates from a study of long-term antiretroviral therapy in people with HIV (dated by TCRdb to between 2022 and 2023). Study-level background: The earliest samples were collected about a decade before the 2015 WHO recommendation for immediate ART, when ART was typically delayed until CD4 counts fell. A retrospective serial study tested whether changes in peripheral blood TRB repertoire composition and diversity were associated with ART initiation and durable HIV suppression. About two fifths of the roughly 30 participants with HIV were female. A total of around 190 cryopreserved PBMC samples came from a few dozen adults with confirmed HIV infection and were collected serially over a mean of roughly six years (range 1-12). No cross-contamination during QIAcube processing was seen in test extractions of a monoclonal T-cell line run alongside about 33 polyclonal samples. General conclusions and limits of the study: No data were available on ART adherence, viral resistance or therapy changes, limiting inferences about post-ART repertoire changes. Unsorted PBMC were profiled instead of sorted CD4+ and CD8+ T cells because pre-ART samples had limited cell numbers. Because PBMC availability was limited, only the TCR beta chain was sequenced, with no alpha chain pairing. The samples span the years 2004 to 2017, and the ART regimens used may be less effective than current regimens. Starting ART was linked to a significant rise in TRB diversity, yet even after long-term ART the diversity remained significantly lower than in transplant donor controls. CDR3 length ranges in HIV repertoires were narrower than in controls, and network structure suggested an antigen-experienced repertoire with only a slight naive shift after ART. The repertoire was dominated across all time points by expanded TRB clones identified before ART initiation, although this dominance was seen to fluctuate and to decrease in many PLHIV after ART.

Participants were included only if at least one PBMC sample before ART initiation and at least two post-ART samples were available. All participants with HIV were treated in the United States of America. Cryopreserved samples of about 0.95-11 million PBMC were thawed and washed before DNA extraction. At the time of the earliest PBMC sample, participants with HIV were aged between roughly 20 and 60 years. PBMC samples from each participant spanned 1-4 timepoints before ART initiation and 2-8 timepoints after ART initiation, with a median of 7 samples. Serial HIV viral load, CD4+ T-cell count, ART history and demographic data were obtained for every participant. A Qiagen kit on a QIAcube was used to extract genomic DNA from unsorted PBMC, with samples processed in batches of 12. The CDR3, cysteine through phenylalanine, is 15 amino acids long. Only the CDR3 DNA stays, 45 bases, in frame from base 1. For this chain, trimming is 3 bases at the V end and 4 bases at the J end, and the number of junction bases without a gene match is 7. CDR1 LNHDA and CDR2 SQIVND were looked up in the germline V gene (reference sequence).

The immunoSEQ hsTCRB v3.0 assay was used at survey level resolution to sequence the TRB variable region. The targeted TRB sequencing depth was about 35,000-55,000 T-cell genomes per sample. Pooled TRB libraries were sequenced on an Illumina MiSeq with a v3 150-cycle kit. As for how the authors treated the data: Repertoire analysis was performed in R inside a reproducible Nextflow workflow that covered QC, data transformation and analysis. LymphoSeq2, an R package for exploring AIRR-Seq data, was used to implement the custom analyses. A handful of samples that yielded fewer than 5000 total TRB sequences were excluded, so that under 200 HIV repertoires were analyzed. Among the roughly 180 retained HIV repertoires, some 60 were collected before ART initiation and around 130 after ART initiation. Each repertoire was downsampled to 5000 TRB nucleotide sequences, and summary statistics were averaged across 100 downsampling iterations. The analysis kept only TRB sequences whose CDR3 regions were at least seven amino acids long. A Shannon entropy-derived clonality score and the Gini coefficient were used to measure diversity. In repertoire networks, the top 5000 CDR3 amino acid sequences were linked whenever an edit distance of one separated two sequences. GLIPH2 predicted antigen specificity groups and MHC restriction for TRB CDR3 amino acid sequences. Known CMV, EBV, HIV or tissue antigen associations were flagged by matching CDR3 amino acid sequences against VDJdb and McPAS-TCR. Pre-ART, post-ART and control groups were compared with Wilcoxon signed-rank tests and Holm-Bonferroni correction. The immuneACCESS repertoire file appears here via TCRdb, limited to in-frame rearrangements. These files lack a portion of the clones; in checked studies, under half of the deficit traces to unresolved V genes, and the cause of the others is not known. V, J and clone size reflect that table, while D and trimming were determined from the DNA. The sample data list some 30,000 clones, and around nine tenths of these were observed just once. Approximately 12% of the sample is taken by the ten largest.

The source material was unsorted PBMCs, sampled 1.1 years after starting antiretroviral therapy. This sequence originates from a man younger than 35 with HIV. Recombination joined TRBV19 with TRBJ1-2; 8 central bases correspond to TRBD1. CDR3 loop: CASSMGPGGAYGYTF. In nucleotide form, the sequence is TGTGCCAGTAGTATGGGGCCAGGGGGCGCCTATGGCTACACCTTC.